The 23 T cell receptor beta chains below all came from one sample that was sequenced in a study of control samples from healthy donors and cancer patients. TCRdb's table, derived via immunoSEQ multiplex PCR, lists solely in-frame clones and lacks some. The data contain over 80,000 clones, approximately 82% of them seen just once; the ten biggest clones take up roughly 2%. Specimen: blood. These receptors were taken from a man between 60 and 75 years old in good health.

Written as DNA, the CDR3 is TGTGCCAGTAGTAGCACAGGGGGTTGGGTCCAACAAGAGACCCAGTACTTC. Amino acids: CASSSTGGWVQQETQYF. The chain recombines TRBV19 with TRBJ2-5; 8 bases are a match to TRBD1. In germline, CDR1 is LNHDA, CDR2 SQIVND (reference sequence). The CDR3 covers 17 residues. With 4 bases clipped from V and 2 bases from J, the junction kept 12 bases outside the gene matches.

CDR3: CASRAISGETQYF. DNA for the CDR3: TGTGCCAGCAGGGCAATTAGCGGGGAGACCCAGTACTTC. The chain has TRBV6-5 and TRBJ2-5, with 7 bases lining up with TRBD2. This CDR3 has 13 residues. V lost 6 bases to trimming and J lost 5 bases; unmatched junction nucleotides: 6. Germline V lookup: CDR1 MNHEY, CDR2 SVGAGI.

The CDR3 region has the DNA TGTGCCAGCAGTCCACGGACAGGGGGCTATACTGAAGCTTTCTTT. This gives the protein CASSPRTGGYTEAFF. The V and J genes are TRBV6-5 and TRBJ1-1, with 11 positions matching TRBD1. Germline loops: CDR1 MNHEY, CDR2 SVGAGI. The V gene end was trimmed by 5 bases and the J gene end by 5 bases; junction bases not matched to a gene: 7. There are 15 residues in the CDR3.

The genes are TRBV3-1 (or the pseudogene TRBV3-2) and TRBJ1-4; 7 bases align to TRBD1. Per the germline V gene, CDR1 is LGHDT and CDR2 is YNNKEL (reference sequence). The ends lost 4 bases at V and 14 bases at J; junction bases unmatched: 7. The CDR3 sequence is 12 residues long. This CDR3 reads CASSPGGGWLFF. The CDR3 nucleotides are TGTGCCAGCAGCCCCGGAGGGGGCTGGCTGTTTTTT.

The chain combines TRBV14 with TRBJ2-5, with 11 bases aligning to TRBD2. CDR3 length: 19 residues. Per germline, CDR1 SGHDN and CDR2 FVKESK. J gave up 1 base and V 3 bases, and 13 bases lay outside the gene matches. CDR3 nucleotides: TGTGCCAGCAGCCAGAAACGGAGTGCTAGCGGGAGGATCCAAGAGACCCAGTACTTC. Translation gives CASSQKRSASGRIQETQYF.

The chain joins TRBV13 to TRBJ1-2, with D unclear. V gave up 1 base and J gave up 3 bases, with 15 bases separating them. This CDR3 has 16 residues. Germline-derived CDR1 and CDR2 are PRHDT and FYEKMQ (reference sequence). The CDR3 DNA reads TGTGCCAGCAGCTTAGCCGACGGAACTCCGGACTATGGCTACACCTTC. Its protein product is CASSLADGTPDYGYTF.

The V call is TRBV19, the J call TRBJ1-5; D is possibly TRBD1 (5 bases). V lost 3 bases, J lost 1 base, and 10 bases lay in between. The CDR3 spans 15 residues. Germline V CDR1 and CDR2: LNHDA, SQIVND (reference sequence). The CDR3 region has the DNA TGTGCCAGTAGTATGGGGGGATTGAGCAATCAGCCCCAGCATTTT. It yields the protein CASSMGGLSNQPQHF.

The chain joins TRBV6-6 to TRBJ1-1; TRBD1 aligns across 10 bases. The V gene end was trimmed by 1 base and the J gene end by 3 bases; junction bases not matched to a gene: 5. This CDR3 spans 16 amino acids. Germline CDR1 is MNHNY and CDR2 is SVGAGI (reference sequence). This CDR3 reads CASSYLSGQGDTEAFF. CDR3 DNA sequence: TGTGCCAGCAGTTACTTATCTGGACAGGGGGACACTGAAGCTTTCTTT.

The chain couples TRBV28 to TRBJ2-5; 7 positions match TRBD1. V trimming: 2 bases; J trimming: 2 bases; junction bases outside the gene matches: 8. This CDR3 has 16 amino acids. Germline V gene data show CDR1 as MDHEN and CDR2 as SYDVKM. The CDR3: CASSLGPGTAQETQYF. The CDR3 bases are TGTGCCAGCAGTTTAGGACCCGGGACAGCACAAGAGACCCAGTACTTC.

The chain links TRBV5-1 to TRBJ1-1; D unclear. Germline-derived CDR1 and CDR2 are SGHRS and YFSETQ. There are 14 residues in the CDR3. V was shortened by 0 bases and J by 4 bases, with 10 bases between the two germline ends. The CDR3 DNA sequence: TGCGCCAGCAGCTTGGACGGAAGAAGCACTGAAGCTTTCTTT. Translation: CASSLDGRSTEAFF.

The genes are TRBV9 and TRBJ2-1; D is ambiguous. V was cut by 2 bases and J by 8 bases, with 5 bases left in between. The CDR3 runs to 11 residues. Looked up from germline, CDR1 is SGDLS and CDR2 is YYNGEE. The CDR3 DNA reads TGTGCCAGCAGCGTCGGGTATGAGCAGTTCTTC. This translates into CASSVGYEQFF. Full variable domain (missing parts from reference TRBV9 and TRBJ2-1): DSGVTQTPKHLITATGQRVTLRCSPRSGDLSVYWYQQSLDQGLQFLIQYYNGEERAKGNILERFSAQQFPDLHSELNLSSLELGDSALYFCASSVGYEQFFGPGTRLTVL.

The chain combines TRBV11-2 with TRBJ2-2, with D hard to call. CDR3 length equals 14 residues. V lost 1 base to trimming and J lost 7 bases, with 10 bases between them. The germline CDR1 and CDR2 sequences are SGHAT and FQNNGV. The CDR3 loop is CASSLGVAGGELFF. The CDR3 DNA follows: TGTGCCAGCAGCTTAGGGGTAGCTGGCGGGGAGCTGTTTTTT.

V usage is TRBV11-2 and J usage is TRBJ1-1; D perhaps matches TRBD1 (6 bases). CDR3 length: 15 residues. The germline gives CDR1 SGHAT, CDR2 FQNNGV. V was shortened by 5 bases and J by 0 bases, with 13 bases between the two germline ends. The CDR3 nucleotides read TGTGCCAGCAGCGCGAGGGGGGCTTTGAACACTGAAGCTTTCTTT. It specifies CASSARGALNTEAFF.

V usage is TRBV5-4 and J usage is TRBJ2-3; D perhaps matches TRBD2 (6 bases). The CDR3 runs 14 residues. The V end was cut by 4 bases, the J end by 7 bases, with 16 bases between. Germline V gene data show CDR1 as SGHNT and CDR2 as YYREEE (reference sequence). CDR3 protein: CASSAAGFPNTQYF. For the CDR3, the DNA is TGTGCCAGCAGCGCCGCGGGGTTCCCGAATACGCAGTATTTT.

This chain connects TRBV6-5 to TRBJ2-3; 10 positions agree with TRBD2. V gave up 4 bases and J gave up 4 bases; unmatched junction bases: 5. Germline V gene data show CDR1 as MNHEY and CDR2 as SVGAGI. This CDR3 has 15 residues. DNA for the CDR3: TGTGCCAGCAGTTTGAGCGGGGGGGGGTCAGATACGCAGTATTTT. Translating gives CASSLSGGGSDTQYF.

This clone appeared once. This chain joins TRBV4-2 and TRBJ2-7, with TRBD1 as a possible D gene (5 bases). CDR1 and CDR2 (germline): LGHNA, YNFKEQ. With 5 bases removed from V and 7 bases from J, the gap between germline ends came to 21 bases. CDR3 length: 15 residues. CDR3 sequence reads: CASSDNLQGLGEQYF. In DNA, the CDR3 is TGTGCCAGCAGCGACAACCTGCAGGGCCTTGGGGAGCAGTACTTC.

The rearrangement links TRBV29-1 to TRBJ2-7; 8 bases match TRBD2. CDR1 and CDR2 from the germline V gene are SQVTM and ANQGSEA. V lost 2 bases to trimming and J lost 3 bases; unmatched junction nucleotides: 6. The CDR3 loop spans 14 amino acids. In DNA, the CDR3 is TGCAGCGTTGAATCCCCAGCGGGAGTCTACGAGCAGTACTTC. This gives the protein CSVESPAGVYEQYF.

The V and J genes are TRBV12-3 or TRBV12-4 and TRBJ1-1; 7 bases align to TRBD1. J was trimmed by 5 bases and V by 4 bases; bases with no gene match: 4. The CDR3 length is 13 residues. The CDR3: CASSYGQATEAFF. CDR3 DNA: TGTGCCAGCAGTTATGGACAGGCGACTGAAGCTTTCTTT.

The chain couples TRBV7-9 to TRBJ2-3, with D tentatively TRBD1 (6 bases). Germline V gene data show CDR1 as SEHNR and CDR2 as FQNEAQ (reference sequence). With 4 bases removed from V and 1 base from J, the gap between germline ends came to 15 bases. The CDR3 runs to 16 residues. The CDR3 spells CASSSPMSGGTDTQYF. The CDR3 DNA reads TGTGCCAGCAGCTCCCCGATGTCAGGGGGCACAGATACGCAGTATTTT.

This chain joins TRBV27 and TRBJ2-7; possible D gene TRBD2, 6 bases. The ends were cut back, 7 bases at V and 2 bases at J, with 18 bases in the middle. CDR1 is MNHEY and CDR2 is SMNVEV in the germline V gene (reference sequence). CDR3 length equals 15 residues. In nucleotides, the CDR3 is TGTGCCAGCAAGGTTGAACCTAGCGAAACCTACGAGCAGTACTTC. Its translation is CASKVEPSETYEQYF.

For the CDR3, the DNA is TGTGCCAGCTCACCACTACTCGACATCCTCAAGAACACTGAAGCTTTCTTT. This sequence encodes CASSPLLDILKNTEAFF. The chain joins TRBV18 to TRBJ1-1; no clear D. The V gene's germline CDR1 is KGHSH and CDR2 LQKENI. Between the trimmed V and J ends, which lost 1 base and 1 base, there was a span of 16 bases. The CDR3 sequence is 17 residues long.

Here the CDR3 reads CATSDWAGVTGELFF. For the CDR3, the DNA is TGTGCCACCAGTGATTGGGCGGGAGTAACCGGGGAGCTGTTTTTT. The chain couples TRBV24-1 to TRBJ2-2; 7 bases are a match to TRBD2. The ends lost 2 bases at V and 5 bases at J; junction bases unmatched: 4. The CDR3 has 15 amino acids. The germline V gene has CDR1 KGHDR and CDR2 SFDVKD.

This clone is classed as medium-sized (0.01 to 0.1%). The chain combines TRBV29-1 with TRBJ2-5, with 10 bases that match TRBD1. CDR1 is SQVTM, CDR2 ANQGSEA, per germline. This CDR3 region has 16 residues. The V and J ends lost 6 bases and 2 bases, in that order; junction bases with no gene match: 12. The CDR3: CSVTFTGTGAQETQYF. CDR3 sequence (DNA): TGCAGCGTGACATTTACCGGGACAGGGGCGCAAGAGACCCAGTACTTC.